This TCR beta chain was documented in a study of blood T cell repertoires in COVID-19 (dated by TCRdb to the early 2020s). Broadly, across the study: Samples covering the acute and convalescent phases of COVID-19 were provided by collaborators in the United States, Italy and Spain. The material from the prospective study consisted of cDNA or gDNA derived from T cells, B-cell-depleted T cells, or PBMCs. The dataset comprised deeply sampled blood TCRbeta repertoires from subjects exposed to, actively infected with, or recovered from COVID-19. The repertoires were released in a freely available public database meant as a resource for research on the immune response to SARS-CoV-2. Where available, HLA class I and class II types were obtained from metadata supplied by the sample provider rather than from assay-based typing. Samples were obtained from the ongoing ImmuneRACE study (first 160 participants) and from 1,254 subjects provided by 6 global collaborators. The sample metadata nearly always contained a de-identified subject ID, COVID-19 status, age in years and sex. Study-wide conclusions, independent of this receptor: The quantity of clinical and demographic metadata differed by source and by participant and was supplied without curation.

About this clone itself: Which antigen it targets is not known. No qualities accompany the bases; no much larger clone lies one base away.

At one collaborating source in Seattle, patients were enrolled during active infection and were followed longitudinally through the course of disease. Whole blood was collected in K2EDTA tubes by collaborating institutions according to the institutions' own protocols. For TCRbeta analysis, collaborators shipped samples in one of three forms: frozen whole blood, isolated PBMCs, or DNA extracted from either of those sample types. V is reduced by 4 bases and J by 3 bases, leaving a spacing of 10 bases between them. CDR1 SNHLY and CDR2 FYNNEI are derived from the germline V gene. The CDR3 has 14 amino acids, counting the end cysteine and phenylalanine. The retained sequence is limited to the CDR3, 42 bases, with the frame set at the first base. The immunoSEQ Assay, a bias-controlled multiplex PCR, was used to amplify TCRbeta CDR3 regions from genomic DNA. In the original analysis: The number of nucleated cells in each sample was estimated from the amplification of reference gene primers within the assay. To quantify the absolute abundance of each unique TCRbeta CDR3 rearrangement, sequence reads were collapsed and filtered. For each sample, productive Simpson clonality was calculated by taking the square root of Simpson's diversity index across productive rearrangements. The immuneACCESS repertoire file appears here via TCRdb, limited to in-frame rearrangements. These files lack a portion of the clones; in checked studies, under half of the deficit traces to unresolved V genes, and the cause of the others is not known. V and J calls and clone size are as listed in that table; D and trimming were resolved from the DNA. The sample has about 87,000 clones on record, under 85% of them singletons. The ten largest clones capture approximately 3% of the sample.

Sample: peripheral blood. This clonotype was obtained from a woman of 80 years or more with COVID-19, enrolled during active disease. The chain links TRBV2 with TRBJ1-5; the D segment could be TRBD1, given 6 matching bases. The nucleotide sequence reads TGTGCCAGCAGTGCTCGGACAGCCAATCAGCCCCAGCATTTT. This is translated as CASSARTANQPQHF.